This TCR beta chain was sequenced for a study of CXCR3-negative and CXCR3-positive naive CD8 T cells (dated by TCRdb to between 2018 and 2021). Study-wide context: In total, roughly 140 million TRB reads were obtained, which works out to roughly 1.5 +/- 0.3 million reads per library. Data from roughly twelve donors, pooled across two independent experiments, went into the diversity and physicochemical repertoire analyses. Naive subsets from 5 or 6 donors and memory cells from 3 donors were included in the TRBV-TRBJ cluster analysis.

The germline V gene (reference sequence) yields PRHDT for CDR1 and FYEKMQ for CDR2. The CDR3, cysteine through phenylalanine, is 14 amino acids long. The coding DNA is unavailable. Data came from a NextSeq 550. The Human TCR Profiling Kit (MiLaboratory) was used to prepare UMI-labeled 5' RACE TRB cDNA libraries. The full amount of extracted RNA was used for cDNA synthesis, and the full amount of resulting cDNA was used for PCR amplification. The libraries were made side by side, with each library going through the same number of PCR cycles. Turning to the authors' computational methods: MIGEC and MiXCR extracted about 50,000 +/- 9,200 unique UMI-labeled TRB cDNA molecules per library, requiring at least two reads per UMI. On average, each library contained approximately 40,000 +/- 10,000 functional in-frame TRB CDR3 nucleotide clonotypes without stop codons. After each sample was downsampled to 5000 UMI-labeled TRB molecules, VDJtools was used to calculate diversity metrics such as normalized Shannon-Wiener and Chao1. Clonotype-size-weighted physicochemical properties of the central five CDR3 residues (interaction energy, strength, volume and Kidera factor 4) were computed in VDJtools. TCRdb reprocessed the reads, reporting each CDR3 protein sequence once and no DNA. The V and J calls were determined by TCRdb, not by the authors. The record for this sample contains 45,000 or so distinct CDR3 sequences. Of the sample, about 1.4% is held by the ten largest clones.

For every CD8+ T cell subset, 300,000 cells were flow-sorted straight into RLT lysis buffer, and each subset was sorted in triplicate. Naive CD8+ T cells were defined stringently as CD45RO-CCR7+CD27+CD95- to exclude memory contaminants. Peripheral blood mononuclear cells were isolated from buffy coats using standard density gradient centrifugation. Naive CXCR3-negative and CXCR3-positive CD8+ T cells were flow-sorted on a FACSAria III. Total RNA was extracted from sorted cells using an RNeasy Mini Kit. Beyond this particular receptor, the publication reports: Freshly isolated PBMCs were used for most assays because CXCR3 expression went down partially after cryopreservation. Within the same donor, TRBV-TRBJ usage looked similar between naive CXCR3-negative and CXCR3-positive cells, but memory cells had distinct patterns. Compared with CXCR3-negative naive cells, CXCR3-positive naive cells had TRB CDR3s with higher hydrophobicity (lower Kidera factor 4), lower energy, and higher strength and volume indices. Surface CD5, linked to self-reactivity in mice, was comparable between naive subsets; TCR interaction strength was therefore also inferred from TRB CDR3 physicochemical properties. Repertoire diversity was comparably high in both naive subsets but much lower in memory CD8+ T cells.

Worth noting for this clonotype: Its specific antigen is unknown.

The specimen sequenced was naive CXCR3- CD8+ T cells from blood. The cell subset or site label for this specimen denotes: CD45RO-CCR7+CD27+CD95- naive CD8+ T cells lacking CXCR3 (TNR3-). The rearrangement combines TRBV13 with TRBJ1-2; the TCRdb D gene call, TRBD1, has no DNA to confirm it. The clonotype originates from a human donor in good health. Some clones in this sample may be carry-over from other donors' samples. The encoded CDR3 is CASSPPGTSYGYTF.